This T cell receptor beta chain came from a study of cytomegalovirus exposure and HLA in healthy donors. Germline CDR1 and CDR2: SEHNR and FQNEAQ (reference sequence). The CDR3 length is 12 residues. Trimming took off 5 bases at V and 5 bases at J, with 7 bases between the two ends. Vbeta (60) and Jbeta (13) primers were used in the PCR. Generated by immunoSEQ multiplex PCR, the TCRdb table keeps only in-frame clones and is missing some. The ten most abundant clones cover around 1.6% of a sample with about 130,000 clones. General observations from the study: Information on immune exposure was restricted to one variable (CMV serostatus). TCR beta chains associated with HLA were, in a later analysis, more clonally expanded than equally common others. In a later analysis, across HLA loci, associated TCR counts were highest for DRB1, lowest for HLA-C.

Worth noting for this clone: Its specificity is not known.

The source is a middle-aged woman in good health and CMV-seropositive. V and J are TRBV7-9 and TRBJ2-1; D gene unclear. The sample taken for sequencing was PBMCs. Here the CDR3 reads CASSPRDNEQFF. The CDR3 region has the DNA TGTGCCAGCAGCCCGCGAGACAATGAGCAGTTCTTC.